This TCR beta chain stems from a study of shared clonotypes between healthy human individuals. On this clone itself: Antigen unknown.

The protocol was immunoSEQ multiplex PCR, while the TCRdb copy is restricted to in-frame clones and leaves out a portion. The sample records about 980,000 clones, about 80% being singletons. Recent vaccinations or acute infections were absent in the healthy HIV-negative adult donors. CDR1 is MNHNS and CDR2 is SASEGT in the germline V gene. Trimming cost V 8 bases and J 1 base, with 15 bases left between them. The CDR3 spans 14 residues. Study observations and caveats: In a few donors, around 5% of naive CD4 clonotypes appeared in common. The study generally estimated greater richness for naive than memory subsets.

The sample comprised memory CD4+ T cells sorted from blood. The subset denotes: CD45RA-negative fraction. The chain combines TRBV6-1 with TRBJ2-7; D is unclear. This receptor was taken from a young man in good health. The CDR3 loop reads CASSTPGLSYEQYF. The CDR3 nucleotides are TGTGCCAGCTCTACCCCCGGGTTGTCCTACGAGCAGTACTTC.